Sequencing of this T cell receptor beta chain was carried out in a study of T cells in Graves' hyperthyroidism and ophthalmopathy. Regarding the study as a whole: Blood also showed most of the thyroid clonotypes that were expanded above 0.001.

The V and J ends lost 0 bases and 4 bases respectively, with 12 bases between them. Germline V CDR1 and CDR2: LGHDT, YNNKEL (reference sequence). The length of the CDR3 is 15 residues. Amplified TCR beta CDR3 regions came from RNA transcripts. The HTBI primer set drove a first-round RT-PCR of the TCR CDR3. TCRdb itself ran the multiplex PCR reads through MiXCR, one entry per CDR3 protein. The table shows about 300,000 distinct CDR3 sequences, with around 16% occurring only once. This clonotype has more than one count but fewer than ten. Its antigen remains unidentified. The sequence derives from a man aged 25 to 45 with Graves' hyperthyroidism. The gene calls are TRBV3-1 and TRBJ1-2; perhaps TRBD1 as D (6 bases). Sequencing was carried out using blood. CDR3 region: CASSQDLDRSYGYTF. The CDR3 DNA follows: TGTGCCAGCAGCCAAGATCTCGACAGGAGCTATGGCTACACCTTC.